Presented here are 10 T cell receptor beta chains from one specimen sequenced in a study of response to subunit inactivated influenza vaccine. A single record per CDR3 protein comes from TCRdb applying MiXCR to the RT-PCR reads. The sample gives 150,000 to 200,000 distinct CDR3 sequences, less than 15% of which show up once; 25% to 30% is in the top ten. This same sample was also part of a study on T cells expressing NK-cell markers. That source notes: Production of TCR beta cDNA relied on 5'RACE template switching with UMIs.

Sequenced here: CD8+ T cells sorted from PBMCs, sampled 11 to 12 days after vaccination. Receptors were obtained from a man aged 45-65 years who received an inactivated influenza vaccine.

The table lists this clonotype with a few counts. This sequence joins TRBV28 and TRBJ2-7, with a tentative D call TRBD2 (5 bases). Between the trimmed V and J ends, which lost 1 base and 5 bases, there was a span of 15 bases. The CDR3 has 15 residues. CDR1 and CDR2 (germline): MDHEN, SYDVKM. The CDR3 loop reads CASSLFKGDLDEQYF. CDR3 in DNA: TGTGCCAGCAGTTTATTCAAGGGAGATTTGGACGAGCAGTACTTC.

This clonotype is labeled as medium-sized. The chain is built from TRBV28 and TRBJ2-1; 8 bases fit TRBD1. CDR1 is MDHEN and CDR2 is SYDVKM in the germline V gene. CDR3 length: 15 residues. Germline trimming cut 8 bases from V and 4 bases from J; bases unmatched to any gene: 10. CDR3 in DNA: TGTGCCAGCGGCCTTGGACAGGGACAATACAATGAGCAGTTCTTC. Translating gives CASGLGQGQYNEQFF.

This clonotype occurred many times. This rearrangement joins TRBV11-2 to TRBJ2-7; 11 nucleotides align to TRBD1. The CDR3 contains 14 residues. Looked up from germline, CDR1 is SGHAT and CDR2 is FQNNGV. With V trimmed by 5 bases and J by 3 bases, 3 bases remained unmatched. The CDR3 protein is CASSPGTGGYEQYF. The CDR3 DNA sequence: TGTGCCAGCAGCCCCGGGACAGGGGGCTACGAGCAGTACTTC.

This clonotype was observed a handful of times. This chain uses TRBV20-1 with TRBJ2-7; 7 bases map to TRBD2. CDR1 and CDR2 (germline): DFQATT, SNEGSKA (reference sequence). Losses at the gene ends were 4 bases for V and 0 bases for J; bases not matched to a gene: 6. The CDR3 spans 14 residues. This chain's CDR3 is CSATTAGISYEQYF. In DNA form, the CDR3 reads TGCAGTGCTACTACAGCGGGGATCTCCTACGAGCAGTACTTC.

This clonotype showed up many times. CDR3 amino acids: CASSHPVGTGSYEQYF. The CDR3, as DNA: TGTGCCAGCAGCCACCCGGTTGGGACAGGCTCCTACGAGCAGTACTTC. The genes are TRBV11-2 and TRBJ2-7, with 8 bases that match TRBD1. The CDR3 sequence is 16 residues long. The V and J ends lost 5 bases and 0 bases, in that order; junction bases with no gene match: 9. CDR1 is SGHAT, CDR2 FQNNGV, per germline.

This clonotype was found many times. V gene TRBV6-5 combines with J gene TRBJ1-2; a weak D match, TRBD1 (5 bases). Trimming removed 0 bases at V and 0 bases at J, with 8 bases between. Germline-derived CDR1 and CDR2 are MNHEY and SVGAGI. CDR3 size: 15 residues. In DNA form, the CDR3 reads TGTGCCAGCAGTTACTCACTGGGGGCTAACTATGGCTACACCTTC. It yields the protein CASSYSLGANYGYTF.

This clonotype has a handful of counts. Here the CDR3 DNA reads TGTGCCAGCAGCATAAGCTTGAGGGCAGGGGCGAATTCACCCCTCCACTTT. Translating gives CASSISLRAGANSPLHF. The chain combines TRBV21-1 with TRBJ1-6; TRBD1 was called by the table and not checked on the DNA. TRBV21-1 is annotated as a pseudogene. This CDR3 region has 17 residues.

This clonotype came up many times. The chain couples TRBV6-2 or TRBV6-3 to TRBJ2-1; TRBD2 aligns across 7 bases. This CDR3 is 16 amino acids long. V gave up 0 bases and J gave up 3 bases; unmatched junction bases: 5. The germline CDR1 and CDR2 sequences are MNHEY and SVGEGT. The CDR3 spells CASSYSLREDYNEQFF. CDR3 sequence (DNA): TGTGCCAGCAGTTACTCTCTCCGGGAGGACTACAATGAGCAGTTCTTC.

This chain links TRBV7-8 with TRBJ1-3, with 9 bases identical to TRBD1. The CDR3 is 14 amino acids. The V gene end was trimmed by 5 bases and the J gene end by 7 bases; junction bases not matched to a gene: 6. Germline assignment: CDR1 SGHVS and CDR2 FQNEAQ. CDR3 coding DNA: TGTGCCAGCAGCGGGACAGGGAGTGACAACACCATATATTTT. Translation gives CASSGTGSDNTIYF.

This clonotype was counted only a few times. This chain connects TRBV27 to TRBJ2-7; TRBD1 matches 7 bases. The CDR3 is 16 amino acids. Germline CDR1 is MNHEY and CDR2 is SMNVEV (reference sequence). V lost 4 bases to trimming and J lost 0 bases; unmatched junction nucleotides: 9. The CDR3 DNA is TGTGCCAGCAGTTGGGGCCGTGGGACAGACTCCTACGAGCAGTACTTC. Translating gives CASSWGRGTDSYEQYF.